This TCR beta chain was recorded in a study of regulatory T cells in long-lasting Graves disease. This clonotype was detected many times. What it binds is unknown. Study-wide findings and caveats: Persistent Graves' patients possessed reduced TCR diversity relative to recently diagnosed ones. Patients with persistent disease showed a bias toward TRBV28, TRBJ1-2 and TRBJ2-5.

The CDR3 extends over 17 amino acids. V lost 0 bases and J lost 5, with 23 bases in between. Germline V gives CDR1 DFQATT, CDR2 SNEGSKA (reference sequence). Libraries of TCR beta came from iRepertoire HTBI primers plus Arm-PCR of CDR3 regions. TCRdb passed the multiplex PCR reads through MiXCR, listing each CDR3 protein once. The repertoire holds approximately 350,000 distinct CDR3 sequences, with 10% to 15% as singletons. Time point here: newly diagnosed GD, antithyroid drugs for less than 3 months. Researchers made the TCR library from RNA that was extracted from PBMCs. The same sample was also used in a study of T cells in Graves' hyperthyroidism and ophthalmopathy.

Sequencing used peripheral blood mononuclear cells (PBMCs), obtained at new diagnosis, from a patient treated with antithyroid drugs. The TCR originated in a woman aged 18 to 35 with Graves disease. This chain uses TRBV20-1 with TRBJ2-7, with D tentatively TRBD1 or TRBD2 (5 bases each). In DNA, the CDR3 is TGCAGTGCTAGAGATCCGGGGCAGGTTTTGGTCCTACACGAGCAGTACTTC. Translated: CSARDPGQVLVLHEQYF.